The TCR beta chain under discussion was sequenced for a study of cytomegalovirus exposure and HLA in healthy donors. The V end lost 5 bases, the J end lost 2 bases, and 16 bases lay between the germline ends. The CDR3 contains 15 residues. Per germline, CDR1 MNHEY and CDR2 SMNVEV (reference sequence). This clone was detected only once. What it binds is unknown. Whole-study findings and limits: Diagnosis of cytomegalovirus status made by the classifier reportedly showed high specificity and sensitivity. Clusters of TCRs from the first cohort tended to co-occur in the 120 or so validation repertoires (as a later analysis found).

Here immunoSEQ multiplex PCR was the method, and the copy in TCRdb shows in-frame clones only, minus some. The top ten hold approximately 20% of the sample, which has some 140,000 clones, 86% seen once. This TCR was sampled from a man aged 18 to 29 in good health and CMV-seropositive. Sequencing used PBMCs. V and J are TRBV27 and TRBJ2-7; the D is unclear. Here the CDR3 DNA reads TGTGCCAGCAGTCCCCGTGGTAGCCGAACCTACGAGCAGTACTTC. Translated: CASSPRGSRTYEQYF.